A single sample gave rise to the 24 T cell receptor beta chains below, sequenced in a study of blood T cell repertoires in COVID-19. Profiling relied on immunoSEQ multiplex PCR, and the TCRdb table lists in-frame clones only, not all of them. This repertoire shows almost 400,000 clones, around nine tenths found once; its top ten account for over 0.9%. The sequenced sample was PBMCs or T cells enriched from blood (not recorded which). These receptors were taken from a woman in her twenties or thirties with acute COVID-19.

The chain links TRBV7-8 to TRBJ2-2, with 9 bases identical to TRBD1. Germline CDR1 SGHVS, CDR2 FQNEAQ. The J segment lost 6 bases and the V segment lost 5 bases, leaving 10 bases of the junction unmatched. The CDR3 totals 16 residues. DNA of the CDR3: TGTGCCAGCAGCCGTTTTTCGGGACAGGGAGCCGGGGAGCTGTTTTTT. Translation gives CASSRFSGQGAGELFF.

The V gene is TRBV24-1, the J gene TRBJ2-3; D is unclear. This CDR3 spans 12 amino acids. Germline CDR1 reads KGHDR; CDR2 reads SFDVKD. Trimming pared 4 bases from V and 7 bases from J, leaving 8 bases between. Here the CDR3 reads CATSDGSNTQYF. The CDR3 DNA reads TGTGCCACCAGTGACGGTTCGAATACGCAGTATTTT.

The chain combines TRBV11-2 with TRBJ2-7; 8 bases agree with TRBD2. From germline, CDR1 is SGHAT and CDR2 FQNNGV. The CDR3 is 16 amino acids. The trim removed 6 bases at V and 0 bases at J, leaving 10 bases unmatched. The CDR3 region has the DNA TGTGCCAGCAGGTCTATTAGCGGGGCCAGCTCCTACGAGCAGTACTTC. Protein product: CASRSISGASSYEQYF.

This chain connects TRBV5-1 to TRBJ1-6, with D maybe TRBD1 (6 bases). V lost 0 bases and J lost 7, with 8 bases in between. In germline, CDR1 is SGHRS, CDR2 YFSETQ. This CDR3 has 14 amino acids. Written as DNA, the CDR3 is TGCGCCAGCAGCTTGGGGGACATAAATTCACCCCTCCACTTT. Its translation: CASSLGDINSPLHF.

The chain uses TRBV7-2 and TRBJ2-1, with 8 positions matching TRBD1. The CDR3 runs to 15 residues. The germline CDR1 and CDR2 sequences are SGHTA and FQGNSA. The V segment lost 3 bases and the J segment 1 base; nucleotides outside the gene matches: 2. CDR3 nucleotide sequence: TGTGCCAGCAGCTTTGACAGGGGTTCCTACAATGAGCAGTTCTTC. Amino acids: CASSFDRGSYNEQFF.

This clone was recorded once. The V gene is TRBV5-1, the J gene TRBJ2-7, with TRBD2 as a possible D gene (5 bases). This CDR3 has 14 amino acids. V was cut by 0 bases and J by 3 bases, with 10 bases left in between. Per germline, CDR1 SGHRS and CDR2 YFSETQ. The CDR3 loop is CASSLDDGLYEQYF. CDR3 in DNA: TGCGCCAGCAGCTTGGACGACGGACTCTACGAGCAGTACTTC.

This chain links TRBV10-3 with TRBJ1-2, with 10 nucleotides matching TRBD1. This CDR3 has 15 amino acids. Per the germline V gene, CDR1 is ENHRY and CDR2 is SYGVKD. J lost 8 bases, V lost 6 bases, and 12 bases had no gene match. CDR3 nucleotides: TGTGCCATCAGGACAGGGGGCGCCAGGGGGGACGGCTACACCTTC. This sequence encodes CAIRTGGARGDGYTF.

As for this clone: Within the sample, other DNA sequences also encode this same CDR3. The chain recombines TRBV24-1 with TRBJ2-1; the D gene is possibly TRBD1 (5 bases). The CDR3 totals 14 residues. Germline values: CDR1 KGHDR, CDR2 SFDVKD. Between the trimmed V and J ends, which lost 0 bases and 4 bases, there was a span of 6 bases. CDR3 bases: TGTGCCACCAGTGATTTGGACAGTTACAATGAGCAGTTCTTC. The encoded protein is CATSDLDSYNEQFF.

This chain uses TRBV19 with TRBJ2-2; D possibly corresponds to TRBD1 (6 bases). Trimming took off 6 bases at V and 2 bases at J, with 13 bases between the two ends. Germline assignment: CDR1 LNHDA and CDR2 SQIVND (reference sequence). This CDR3 is 15 amino acids long. CDR3 in DNA: TGTGCCAGTAGGCGAGGGGGTACAAACACCGGGGAGCTGTTTTTT. Residues: CASRRGGTNTGELFF. Together with reference TRBV19 and TRBJ2-2, the CDR3 gives the full variable domain: DGGITQSPKYLFRKEGQNVTLSCEQNLNHDAMYWYRQDPGQGLRLIYYSQIVNDFQKGDIAEGYSVSREKKESFPLTVTSAQKNPTAFYLCASRRGGTNTGELFFGEGSRLTVL.

This chain connects TRBV4-3 to TRBJ2-7; possibly TRBD1 for D (6 bases). CDR1 is LGHNA, CDR2 YSLEER, per germline. Deletions cut 1 base from V and 0 bases from J, with 10 bases between. The CDR3 is made up of 15 amino acids. CDR3 DNA: TGCGCCAGCAGCCAAGGATGGACAGACTCCTACGAGCAGTACTTC. Protein product: CASSQGWTDSYEQYF.

The V and J genes are TRBV3-1 (or the pseudogene TRBV3-2) and TRBJ1-4, with D uncertain. The CDR3 is 17 amino acids. Germline-derived CDR1 and CDR2 are LGHDT and YNNKEL (reference sequence). Trimming stripped 4 bases from V and 0 bases from J, with 15 bases between. The CDR3 loop is CASSLMIGSATNEKLFF. The CDR3, as DNA: TGTGCCAGCAGCCTTATGATCGGGAGTGCAACTAATGAAAAACTGTTTTTT.

The rearrangement uses TRBV6-4 and TRBJ1-5, with D unresolved. Germline values: CDR1 MRHNA, CDR2 SNTAGT. With 5 bases removed from V and 0 bases from J, the gap between germline ends came to 8 bases. The CDR3 covers 14 residues. The DNA of the CDR3 is TGTGCCAGCAGTTCGGTATATAGCAATCAGCCCCAGCATTTT. It specifies CASSSVYSNQPQHF.

The chain couples TRBV11-2 to TRBJ1-1; D not resolved. The CDR3 spans 14 residues. Germline V gene lookup returns CDR1 SGHAT and CDR2 FQNNGV. V lost 3 bases, J lost 1 base, and 9 bases lay in between. DNA of the CDR3: TGTGCCAGCAGCTTCGACACTGGGAACACTGAAGCTTTCTTT. It yields the protein CASSFDTGNTEAFF. The variable domain in full, with the rest retrieved from reference TRBV11-2 and TRBJ1-1, is EAGVAQSPRYKIIEKRQSVAFWCNPISGHATLYWYQQILGQGPKLLIQFQNNGVVDDSQLPKDRFSAERLKGVDSTLKIQPAKLEDSAVYLCASSFDTGNTEAFFGQGTRLTVV.

The chain employs TRBV3-1 (or the pseudogene TRBV3-2) and TRBJ2-2, with 10 positions matching TRBD1. This CDR3 comprises 18 residues. With 3 bases clipped from V and 6 bases from J, the junction kept 13 bases outside the gene matches. Per the germline V gene, CDR1 is LGHDT and CDR2 is YNNKEL (reference sequence). The CDR3 here is CASSHVSNRDRGAGELFF. CDR3 bases: TGTGCCAGCAGCCATGTGTCAAACCGGGACAGGGGAGCCGGGGAGCTGTTTTTT.

As DNA, the CDR3 is TGTGCCAGCAGCTTTACTAACTATGGCTACACCTTC. Translation: CASSFTNYGYTF. V gene TRBV5-4 combines with J gene TRBJ1-2, with D unresolved. The germline V gene has CDR1 SGHNT and CDR2 YYREEE (reference sequence). The CDR3 sequence is 12 residues long. V dropped 2 bases and J dropped 0 bases, with 2 bases sitting between them.

The chain joins TRBV5-4 to TRBJ2-1, with 9 bases aligning to TRBD2. CDR1 and CDR2 (germline): SGHNT, YYREEE (reference sequence). This CDR3 region has 15 residues. The ends lost 0 bases at V and 4 bases at J; junction bases unmatched: 2. The DNA of the CDR3 is TGTGCCAGCAGCTTGGCTCTAGCGGGATACAATGAGCAGTTCTTC. Amino acids: CASSLALAGYNEQFF.

This chain joins TRBV5-5 and TRBJ2-7, with 8 bases fitting TRBD2. The CDR3 spans 15 residues. J was trimmed by 6 bases and V by 1 base; bases with no gene match: 9. Germline values: CDR1 SGHKS, CDR2 YYEKEE (reference sequence). In nucleotides, the CDR3 is TGTGCCAGCAGCTTGCGGGGGGGGCGCAAGGGCGAGCAGTACTTC. It specifies CASSLRGGRKGEQYF. Drawing the rest from reference TRBV5-5 and TRBJ2-7, the complete variable domain is DAGVTQSPTHLIKTRGQQVTLRCSPISGHKSVSWYQQVLGQGPQFIFQYYEKEERGRGNFPDRFSARQFPNYSSELNVNALLLGDSALYLCASSLRGGRKGEQYFGPGTRLTVT.

The chain recombines TRBV9 with TRBJ1-2; TRBD1 matches 10 bases. CDR3 length equals 15 residues. V trimming: 3 bases; J trimming: 5 bases; junction bases outside the gene matches: 7. Per germline, CDR1 SGDLS and CDR2 YYNGEE. DNA of the CDR3: TGTGCCAGCAGCGCTCAGACAGGGGGCCTTTATGGCTACACCTTC. It codes for CASSAQTGGLYGYTF.

The V gene is TRBV7-8, the J gene TRBJ2-7, with 9 bases identical to TRBD2. V gave up 7 bases and J gave up 0 bases; unmatched junction bases: 10. The CDR3 runs to 16 residues. CDR1 is SGHVS and CDR2 is FQNEAQ in the germline V gene. This CDR3 reads CASTPGLAGISYEQYF. As DNA, the CDR3 is TGTGCCAGCACGCCGGGGCTAGCGGGGATCTCCTACGAGCAGTACTTC.

This clone was counted a single time. The chain employs TRBV27 and TRBJ2-5; TRBD2 matches at 7 bases. Germline values: CDR1 MNHEY, CDR2 SMNVEV (reference sequence). The V gene end was trimmed by 1 base and the J gene end by 5 bases; junction bases not matched to a gene: 7. The CDR3 contains 15 residues. The CDR3, as DNA: TGTGCCAGCAGTTTATTGGCCTGGGGAGGGGAGACCCAGTACTTC. This sequence encodes CASSLLAWGGETQYF.

This clone was seen only once. The chain carries TRBV6-5 and TRBJ1-1, with unresolved D. Germline V CDR1 and CDR2: MNHEY, SVGAGI. CDR3 length: 13 residues. V was clipped by 7 bases and J by 0 bases, with 9 bases between them. CDR3 loop: CASMSPLNTEAFF. The CDR3, as DNA: TGTGCCAGCATGAGCCCTCTGAACACTGAAGCTTTCTTT.

This clone occurred once. The chain is built from TRBV5-5 and TRBJ2-7, with 7 positions matching TRBD2. This CDR3 comprises 14 residues. Germline lookup yields CDR1 SGHKS and CDR2 YYEKEE (reference sequence). After removal of 3 bases from V and 4 bases from J, the junction contained 7 bases not matched to a gene. The CDR3 here is CASSYASGGYEQYF. In DNA form, the CDR3 reads TGTGCCAGCAGCTACGCTAGCGGCGGTTACGAGCAGTACTTC. The variable domain in full, with the rest retrieved from reference TRBV5-5 and TRBJ2-7, is DAGVTQSPTHLIKTRGQQVTLRCSPISGHKSVSWYQQVLGQGPQFIFQYYEKEERGRGNFPDRFSARQFPNYSSELNVNALLLGDSALYLCASSYASGGYEQYFGPGTRLTVT.

This chain links TRBV12-3 or TRBV12-4 with TRBJ1-2, with 9 bases fitting TRBD1. V gave up 6 bases and J gave up 3 bases; unmatched junction bases: 2. The CDR3 consists of 13 residues. The CDR3 loop is CASRGQGDYGYTF. In DNA form, the CDR3 reads TGTGCCAGCAGGGGACAGGGCGACTATGGCTACACCTTC.

V and J are TRBV29-1 and TRBJ1-1, with 7 bases matching TRBD1. This CDR3 contains 14 residues. Germline V gene data show CDR1 as SQVTM and CDR2 as ANQGSEA. After removal of 5 bases from V and 1 base from J, the junction contained 7 bases not matched to a gene. CDR3 region: CSVSKTGTNTEAFF. CDR3 in DNA: TGCAGCGTTTCTAAGACAGGGACGAACACTGAAGCTTTCTTT.